This T cell receptor (beta chain) comes out of a study of cytomegalovirus exposure and HLA in healthy donors. PCR employed 60 Vbeta and 13 Jbeta primers. Sequencing was performed with immunoSEQ multiplex PCR; in TCRdb, only in-frame clones are kept and a portion is missing. In the table there are under 150,000 clones, approximately 80% of which are singletons. The V gene's germline CDR1 is MNHNY and CDR2 SVGAGI (reference sequence). The CDR3 length is 11 residues. V lost 5 bases and J 4 bases, leaving 3 bases between the germline ends. The chain links TRBV6-6 to TRBJ1-5, with no clear D. This sequence originates from a man aged 25 to 45 in good health and CMV-seronegative. The sample comprised PBMCs. CDR3 bases: TGTGCCAGCAGTCCAAATCAGCCCCAGCATTTT. Translated: CASSPNQPQHF.